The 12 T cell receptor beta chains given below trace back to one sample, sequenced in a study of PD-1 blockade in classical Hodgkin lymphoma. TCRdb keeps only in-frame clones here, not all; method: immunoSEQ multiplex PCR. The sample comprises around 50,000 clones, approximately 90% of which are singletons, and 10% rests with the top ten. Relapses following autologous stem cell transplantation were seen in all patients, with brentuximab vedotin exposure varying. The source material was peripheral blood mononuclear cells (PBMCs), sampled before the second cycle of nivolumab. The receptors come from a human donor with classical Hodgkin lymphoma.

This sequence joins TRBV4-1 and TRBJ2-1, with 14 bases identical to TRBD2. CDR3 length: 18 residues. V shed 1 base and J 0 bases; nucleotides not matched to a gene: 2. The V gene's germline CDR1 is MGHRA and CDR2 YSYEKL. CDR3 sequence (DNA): TGCGCCAGCAGCCAAGGGACTAGCGGGAGGCCCTCCTACAATGAGCAGTTCTTC. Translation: CASSQGTSGRPSYNEQFF.

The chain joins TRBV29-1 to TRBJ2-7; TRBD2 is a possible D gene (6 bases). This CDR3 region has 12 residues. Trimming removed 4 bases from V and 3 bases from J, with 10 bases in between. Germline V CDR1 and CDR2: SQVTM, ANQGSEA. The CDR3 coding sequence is TGCAGCGTTGGGAGGGGTCACTACGAGCAGTACTTC. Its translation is CSVGRGHYEQYF.

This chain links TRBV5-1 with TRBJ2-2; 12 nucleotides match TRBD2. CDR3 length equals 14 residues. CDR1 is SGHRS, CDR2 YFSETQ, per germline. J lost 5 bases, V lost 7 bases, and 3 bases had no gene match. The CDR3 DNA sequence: TGCGCCAGCCGGACTAGCGGGATGACCGGGGAGCTGTTTTTT. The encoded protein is CASRTSGMTGELFF.

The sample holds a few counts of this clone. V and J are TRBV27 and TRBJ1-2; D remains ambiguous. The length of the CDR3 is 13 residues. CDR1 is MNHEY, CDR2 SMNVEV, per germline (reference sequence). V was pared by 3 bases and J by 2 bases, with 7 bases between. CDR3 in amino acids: CASSFEGNYGYTF. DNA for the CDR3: TGTGCCAGCAGTTTCGAGGGAAACTATGGCTACACCTTC.

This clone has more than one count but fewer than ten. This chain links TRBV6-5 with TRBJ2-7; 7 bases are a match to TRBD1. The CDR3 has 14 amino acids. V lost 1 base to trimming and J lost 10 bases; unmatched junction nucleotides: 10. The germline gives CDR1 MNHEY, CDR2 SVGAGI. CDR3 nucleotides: TGTGCCAGCAGTTACTTAGGGACAGAGTACAGTCAGTACTTC. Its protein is CASSYLGTEYSQYF.

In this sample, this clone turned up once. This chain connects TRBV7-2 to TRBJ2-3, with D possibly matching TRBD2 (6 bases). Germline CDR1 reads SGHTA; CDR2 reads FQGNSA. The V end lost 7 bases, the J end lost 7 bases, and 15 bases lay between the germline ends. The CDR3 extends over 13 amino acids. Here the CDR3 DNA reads TGTGCCAGCACCCCGGGAGATCGGAATACGCAGTATTTT. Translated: CASTPGDRNTQYF.

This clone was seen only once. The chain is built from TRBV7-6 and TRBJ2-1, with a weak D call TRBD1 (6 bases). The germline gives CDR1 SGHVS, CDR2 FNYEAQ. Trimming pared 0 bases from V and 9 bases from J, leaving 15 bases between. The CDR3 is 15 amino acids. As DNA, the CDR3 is TGTGCCAGCAGCTTAGCTGGGGCAGGGGTTGTTGAGCAGTTCTTC. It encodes CASSLAGAGVVEQFF.

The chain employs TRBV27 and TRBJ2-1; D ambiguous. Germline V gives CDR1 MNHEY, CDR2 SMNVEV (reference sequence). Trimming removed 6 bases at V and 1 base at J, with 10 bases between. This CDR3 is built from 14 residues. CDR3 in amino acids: CASRIDWSYNEQFF. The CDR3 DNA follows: TGTGCCAGCAGAATTGACTGGTCCTACAATGAGCAGTTCTTC.

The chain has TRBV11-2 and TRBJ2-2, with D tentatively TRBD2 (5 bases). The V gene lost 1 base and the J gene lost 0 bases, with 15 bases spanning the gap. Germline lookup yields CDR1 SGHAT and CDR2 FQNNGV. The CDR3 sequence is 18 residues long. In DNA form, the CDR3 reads TGTGCCAGCAGCTTAGGTGTTAGCGCGAACGCGAACACCGGGGAGCTGTTTTTT. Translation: CASSLGVSANANTGELFF.

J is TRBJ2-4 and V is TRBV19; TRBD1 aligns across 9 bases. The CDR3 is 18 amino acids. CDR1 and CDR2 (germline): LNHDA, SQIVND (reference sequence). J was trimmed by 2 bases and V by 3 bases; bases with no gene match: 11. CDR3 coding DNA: TGTGCCAGTAGTATTCTTCGCGGACAGGGGCCCTCCAAAAACATTCAGTACTTC. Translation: CASSILRGQGPSKNIQYF.

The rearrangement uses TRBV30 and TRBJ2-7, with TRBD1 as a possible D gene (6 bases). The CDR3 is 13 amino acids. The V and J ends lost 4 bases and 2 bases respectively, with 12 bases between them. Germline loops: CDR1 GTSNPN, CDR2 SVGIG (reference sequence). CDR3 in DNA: TGTGCCTGGATGCCGACAGGAGCCTACGAGCAGTACTTC. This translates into CAWMPTGAYEQYF.

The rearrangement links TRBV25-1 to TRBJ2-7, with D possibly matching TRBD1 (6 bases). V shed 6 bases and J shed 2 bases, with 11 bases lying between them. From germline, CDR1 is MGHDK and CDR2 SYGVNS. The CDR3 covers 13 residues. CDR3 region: CASRYTGTYEQYF. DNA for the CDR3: TGTGCCAGCAGGTACACAGGGACCTACGAGCAGTACTTC.